This T cell receptor beta chain was observed in a study of CD8+ T cells in alopecia areata. Study in general: Twice daily, treated patients received 5 to 10 mg of oral tofacitinib.

This CDR3 has 15 residues. The germline CDR1 and CDR2 sequences are GTSNPN and SVGIG (reference sequence). With 4 bases clipped from V and 4 bases from J, the junction kept 8 bases outside the gene matches. RNA, once extracted, was reverse transcribed into cDNA for use as the sequencing template. TCRdb's table, derived via immunoSEQ multiplex PCR, lists solely in-frame clones and lacks some. The data hold 150,000 to 200,000 clones, with over 50% observed a single time. The specimen comprised CD4+ T cells sorted from blood, sampled at week 0. The V call is TRBV30, the J call TRBJ2-3; 10 bases align to TRBD2. The receptor comes from a human donor with alopecia areata. CDR3 DNA sequence: TGTGCCTGGAATAGGGCTAGCGGGGGTTCAGATACGCAGTATTTT. Its protein product is CAWNRASGGSDTQYF. Complete variable domain (other parts from reference TRBV30 and TRBJ2-3): SQTIHQWPATLVQPVGSPLSLECTVEGTSNPNLYWYRQAAGRGLQLLFYSVGIGQISSEVPQNLSASRPQDRQFILSSKKLLLSDSGFYLCAWNRASGGSDTQYFGPGTRLTVL.